Each of the 11 T cell receptor beta chains below was sequenced from the same sample in a study of identical twins. TCRdb redid the calling of the 5' RACE reads with MiXCR, one entry per CDR3 protein. The sample has hundreds of thousands of distinct CDR3 sequences, 20% to 25% seen once. This sample also appeared in a second study, on T cells expressing NK-cell markers.

Specimen: CD4+ T cells sorted from blood. These receptors all stem from a woman aged 18-29 years in good health.

The chain is built from TRBV12-3 or TRBV12-4 and TRBJ2-7; D not certain. This CDR3 has 16 residues. Trimming pared 4 bases from V and 0 bases from J, leaving 16 bases between. CDR3 region: CASSSGPAVGSYEQYF. CDR3 DNA sequence: TGTGCCAGCAGTTCCGGACCGGCGGTGGGCTCCTACGAGCAGTACTTC.

The chain is built from TRBV4-1 and TRBJ2-3; no clear D gene. The CDR3 length is 16 residues. The ends were cut back, 0 bases at V and 0 bases at J, with 10 bases in the middle. CDR1 and CDR2 (germline): MGHRA, YSYEKL. The CDR3 nucleotides are TGCGCCAGCAGCCAAGACGGTCGGGCTAGCACAGATACGCAGTATTTT. Translation gives CASSQDGRASTDTQYF.

There are a few counts of this clonotype. The V and J genes are TRBV9 and TRBJ1-5, with D possibly being TRBD1 (5 bases). Germline CDR1 SGDLS, CDR2 YYNGEE. This CDR3 region has 16 residues. Trimming removed 2 bases at V and 0 bases at J, with 12 bases between. The CDR3 region is CASSVGPGASNQPQHF. The DNA of the CDR3 is TGTGCCAGCAGCGTGGGTCCCGGGGCTAGCAATCAGCCCCAGCATTTT.

This clonotype was detected a few times. The chain uses TRBV12-3 or TRBV12-4 and TRBJ2-1; TRBD2 matches 8 bases. Trimming took 7 bases from V and 0 from J; bases not matched to a gene: 5. This CDR3 spans 15 amino acids. CDR3 in amino acids: CASNQRGSSYNEQFF. The CDR3 DNA follows: TGTGCCAGCAATCAGCGGGGGAGCTCCTACAATGAGCAGTTCTTC.

V and J are TRBV4-1 and TRBJ2-3; TRBD2 agrees at 13 bases. Germline-derived CDR1 and CDR2 are MGHRA and YSYEKL. The V and J ends lost 2 bases and 5 bases, in that order; junction bases with no gene match: 7. This CDR3 comprises 17 residues. The CDR3 region has the DNA TGCGCCAGCAGCCAAATAACTAGCGGGGGGGCCAGAGATACGCAGTATTTT. As protein: CASSQITSGGARDTQYF.

This clonotype was observed a few times. The chain recombines TRBV20-1 with TRBJ1-1; D perhaps matches TRBD1 (5 bases). The CDR3 is 18 residues long. The V gene's germline CDR1 is DFQATT and CDR2 SNEGSKA (reference sequence). Between the trimmed V and J ends, which lost 5 bases and 1 base, there was a span of 26 bases. This CDR3 is CSAPDRRSPRAPNTEAFF. The CDR3 nucleotides read TGCAGTGCTCCGGATCGTAGATCACCCAGGGCGCCGAACACTGAAGCTTTCTTT.

This clonotype was recorded a few times. This sequence joins TRBV27 and TRBJ1-6; 7 nucleotides match TRBD1. CDR3 length equals 16 residues. Germline V lookup: CDR1 MNHEY, CDR2 SMNVEV (reference sequence). With 7 bases clipped from V and 11 bases from J, the junction kept 17 bases outside the gene matches. The CDR3 is CASTLTGRGRGTPLHF. The DNA for the CDR3 is TGTGCCAGCACCCTGACTGGGAGGGGGCGCGGAACACCCCTCCACTTT.

CDR3 coding DNA: TGTGCCAGCAGCCCAGACCCCCGGTGGGAGCAGTACTTC. It is translated as CASSPDPRWEQYF. The genes are TRBV7-2 and TRBJ2-7; no clear D. V lost 5 bases and J lost 7, with 15 bases in between. This CDR3 region has 13 residues. CDR1 and CDR2 (germline): SGHTA, FQGNSA.

J is TRBJ2-7 and V is TRBV5-6; 11 bases line up with TRBD2. This CDR3 contains 16 residues. After removal of 4 bases from V and 0 bases from J, the junction contained 6 bases not matched to a gene. Germline-derived CDR1 and CDR2 are SGHDT and YYEEEE. The chain's CDR3 is CASSRITSGSSYEQYF. For the CDR3, the DNA is TGTGCCAGCAGCAGAATCACTAGCGGGAGCTCCTACGAGCAGTACTTC.

This clonotype was seen more than once but under ten times. The rearrangement links TRBV6-1 to TRBJ2-5; no definite D call. V was cut by 6 bases and J by 6 bases, with 8 bases left in between. Germline V gene lookup returns CDR1 MNHNS and CDR2 SASEGT. The CDR3 contains 11 residues. The CDR3 DNA sequence: TGTGCCAGCAGCCTCGGGCAGACCCAGTACTTC. Its translation is CASSLGQTQYF.

There are many counts of this clonotype. The chain carries TRBV4-2 and TRBJ2-7; D not certain. The CDR3 runs to 15 residues. CDR1 and CDR2 (germline): LGHNA, YNFKEQ. The V end lost 0 bases, the J end lost 3 bases, and 12 bases lay between the germline ends. CDR3 sequence reads: CASSQDWALHYEQYF. CDR3 sequence (DNA): TGTGCCAGCAGCCAAGATTGGGCACTCCACTACGAGCAGTACTTC.